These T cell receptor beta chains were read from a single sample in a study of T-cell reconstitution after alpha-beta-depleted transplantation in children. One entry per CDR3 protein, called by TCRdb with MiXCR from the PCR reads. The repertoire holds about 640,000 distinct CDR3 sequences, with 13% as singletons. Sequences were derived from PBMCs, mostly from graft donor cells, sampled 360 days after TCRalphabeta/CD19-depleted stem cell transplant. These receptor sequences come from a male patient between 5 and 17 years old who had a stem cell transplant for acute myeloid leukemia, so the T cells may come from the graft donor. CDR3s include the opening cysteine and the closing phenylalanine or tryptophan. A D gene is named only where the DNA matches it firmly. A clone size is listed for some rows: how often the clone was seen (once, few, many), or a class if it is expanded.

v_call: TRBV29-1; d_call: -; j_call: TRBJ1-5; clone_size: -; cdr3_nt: TGCAGCGCAACCGCGGCGGCAGGAAGCAATCAGCCCCAGCATTTT; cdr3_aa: CSATAAAGSNQPQHF
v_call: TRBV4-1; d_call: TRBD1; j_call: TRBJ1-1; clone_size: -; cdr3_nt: TGCGCCAGCAGCCAGTTGAGCCTCCGGGACAGCAACACTGAAGCTTTCTTT; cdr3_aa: CASSQLSLRDSNTEAFF
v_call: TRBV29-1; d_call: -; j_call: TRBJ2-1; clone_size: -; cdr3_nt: TGCAGCGTCACCCTTAAGAGTGAGCAGTTCTTC; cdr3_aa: CSVTLKSEQFF
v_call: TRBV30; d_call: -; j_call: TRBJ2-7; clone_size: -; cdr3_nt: TGTGCCTGGAGTCGACAGGCTTACGAGCAGTACTTC; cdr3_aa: CAWSRQAYEQYF
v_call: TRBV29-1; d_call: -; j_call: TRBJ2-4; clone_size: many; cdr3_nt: TGCAGCGTTTCGGTTGACCCGCTTCAAGTGTACTTC; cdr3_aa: CSVSVDPLQVYF
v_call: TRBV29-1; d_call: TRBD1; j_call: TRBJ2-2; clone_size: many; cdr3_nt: TGCAGCGCTTTTGACAGGGAGAACACCGGGGAGCTGTTTTTT; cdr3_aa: CSAFDRENTGELFF
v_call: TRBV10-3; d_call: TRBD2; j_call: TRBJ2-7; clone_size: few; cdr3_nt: TGTGCCATTTTGGCGGGAGAAACCTACGAGCAGTACTTC; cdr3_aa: CAILAGETYEQYF
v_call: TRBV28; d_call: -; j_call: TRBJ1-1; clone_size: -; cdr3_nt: TGTGCCAGCAGTCCTTGGGGGGCGAACACTGAAGCTTTCTTT; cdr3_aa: CASSPWGANTEAFF
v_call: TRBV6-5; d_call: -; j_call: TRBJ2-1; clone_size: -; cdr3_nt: TGTGCCAGCAGTTACTTCGACAGGACCGGGAATGAGCAGTTCTTC; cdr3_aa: CASSYFDRTGNEQFF
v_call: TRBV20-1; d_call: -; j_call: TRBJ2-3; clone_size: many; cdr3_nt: TGCAGTGTAGCGGTACCTAGCACAGATACGCAGTATTTT; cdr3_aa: CSVAVPSTDTQYF
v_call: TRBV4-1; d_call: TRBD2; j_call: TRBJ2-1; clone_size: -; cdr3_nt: TGCGCCAGCAGCCAACCTCAGGGACTAGCGGGAGGTCGCTCTCTAAGCTCCTACAATGAGCAGTTCTTC; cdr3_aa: CASSQPQGLAGGRSLSSYNEQFF
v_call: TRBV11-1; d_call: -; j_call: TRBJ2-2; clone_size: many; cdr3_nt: TGTGCCAGCAGCTTCGGAGGAGGAGGGACCGGGGAGCTGTTTTTT; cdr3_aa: CASSFGGGGTGELFF
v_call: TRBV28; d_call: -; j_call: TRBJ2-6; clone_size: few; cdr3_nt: TGTGCCAGCAGTTTGTCGGGGCTTGGGGCCAACGTCCTGACTTTC; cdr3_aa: CASSLSGLGANVLTF
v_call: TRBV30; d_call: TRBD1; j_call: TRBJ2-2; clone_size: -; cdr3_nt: TGTGCCTGGAATATGGCGCCCGGGACAGGGGACACCGGGGAGCTGTTTTTT; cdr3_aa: CAWNMAPGTGDTGELFF
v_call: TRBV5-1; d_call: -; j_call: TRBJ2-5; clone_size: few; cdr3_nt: TGCGCCAGCCGCGGACGGATCCAAGAGACCCAGTACTTC; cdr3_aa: CASRGRIQETQYF
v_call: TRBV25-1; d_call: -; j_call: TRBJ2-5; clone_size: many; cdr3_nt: TGTGCCAGCACTAGGGGAGAGACCCAGTACTTC; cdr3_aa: CASTRGETQYF
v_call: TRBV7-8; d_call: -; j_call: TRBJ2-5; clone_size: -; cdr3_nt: TGTGCCAGCAGCCAGGTCCCCCGGATGCCGGAGGAGACCCAGTACTTC; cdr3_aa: CASSQVPRMPEETQYF
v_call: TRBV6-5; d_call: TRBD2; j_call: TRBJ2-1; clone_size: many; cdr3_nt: TGTGCCAGCAGTTACGAGGGTCCCATAGCGGGCCCCTACAATGAGCAGTTCTTC; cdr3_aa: CASSYEGPIAGPYNEQFF
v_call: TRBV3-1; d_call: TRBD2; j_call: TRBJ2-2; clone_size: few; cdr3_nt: TGTGCCAGCAGCATAACTAGCGGGGCGAACACCGGGGAGCTGTTTTTT; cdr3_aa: CASSITSGANTGELFF
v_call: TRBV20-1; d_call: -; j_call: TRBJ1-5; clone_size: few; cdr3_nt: TGCAGTGCAACCCGAGACAGCCTCAATCAGCCCCAGCATTTT; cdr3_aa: CSATRDSLNQPQHF
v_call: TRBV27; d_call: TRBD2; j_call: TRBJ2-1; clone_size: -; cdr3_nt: TGTGCCAGCAGTCCTATCGGGACTAGCGGGAGCACAGGGCATGAGCAGTTCTTC; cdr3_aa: CASSPIGTSGSTGHEQFF
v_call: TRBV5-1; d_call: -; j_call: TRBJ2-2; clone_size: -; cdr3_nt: TGCGCCAGCAGCTTGGATGCGAGGACCGCCGGGGAGCTGTTTTTT; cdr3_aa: CASSLDARTAGELFF
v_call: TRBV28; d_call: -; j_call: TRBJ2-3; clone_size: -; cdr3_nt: TGTGCCAGCGCGACCCGCACAGATACGCAGTATTTT; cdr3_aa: CASATRTDTQYF
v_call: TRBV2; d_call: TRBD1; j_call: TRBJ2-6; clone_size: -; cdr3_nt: TGTGCCAGCAGACAGGGGAAGGGGGCCAACGTCCTGACTTTC; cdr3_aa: CASRQGKGANVLTF
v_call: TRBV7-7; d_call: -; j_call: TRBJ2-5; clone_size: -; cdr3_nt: TGTGCTAGCAGCCACCAGCGAGGGGGGGGCCAAGAGACCCAGTACTTC; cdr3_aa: CASSHQRGGGQETQYF
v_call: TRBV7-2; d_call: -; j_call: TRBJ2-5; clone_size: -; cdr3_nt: TGTGCCATCAGCGGAGAACGGTTACAAGAGACCCAGTACTTC; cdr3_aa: CAISGERLQETQYF
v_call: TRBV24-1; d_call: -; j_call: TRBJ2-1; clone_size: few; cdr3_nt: TGTGCCACCAGCGGCGGGACATTCACTGAGCAGTTCTTC; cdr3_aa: CATSGGTFTEQFF
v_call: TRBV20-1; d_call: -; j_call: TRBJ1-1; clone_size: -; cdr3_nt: TGCAGTGCTACGGTGGCCGCCCGGGCTGAAGCTTTCTTT; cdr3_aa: CSATVAARAEAFF
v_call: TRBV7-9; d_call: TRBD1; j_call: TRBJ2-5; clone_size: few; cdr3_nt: TGTGCCAGCAGCTGGTCGGGACAGCACCTAGAGACCCAGTACTTC; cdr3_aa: CASSWSGQHLETQYF
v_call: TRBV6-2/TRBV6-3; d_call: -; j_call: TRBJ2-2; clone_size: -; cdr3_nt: TGTGCCAGCACTCGAGGCGGGGAGCTGTTTTTT; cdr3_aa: CASTRGGELFF
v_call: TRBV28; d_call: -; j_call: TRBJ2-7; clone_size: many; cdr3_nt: TGTGCCAGCAGGACCCCTGGGGGACCGGTAGAGGAGCAGTACTTC; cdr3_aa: CASRTPGGPVEEQYF
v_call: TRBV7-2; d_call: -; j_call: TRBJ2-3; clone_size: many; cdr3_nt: TGTGCCAGCAGCCACTATGACACAGATACGCAGTATTTT; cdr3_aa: CASSHYDTDTQYF
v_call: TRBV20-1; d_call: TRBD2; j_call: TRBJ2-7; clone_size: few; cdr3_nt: TGCAGTGCTCCTAGCGGGAGGGCCCTCCCCCTCGAGCAGTACTTC; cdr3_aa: CSAPSGRALPLEQYF
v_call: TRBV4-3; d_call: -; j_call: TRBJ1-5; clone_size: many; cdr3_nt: TGCGCCAGCAGCCAAACCAGGGTAGCGCAGCCCCAGCATTTT; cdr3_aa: CASSQTRVAQPQHF
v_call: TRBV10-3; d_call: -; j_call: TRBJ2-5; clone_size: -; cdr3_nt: TGTGCCATCAGTGGGCCCCGGGACCACCAAGAGACCCAGTACTTC; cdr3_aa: CAISGPRDHQETQYF
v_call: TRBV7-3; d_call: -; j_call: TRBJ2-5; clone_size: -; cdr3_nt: TGTGCCAGCAGTTCGGGTCCTAGCGAAGAGACCCAGTACTTC; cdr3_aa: CASSSGPSEETQYF
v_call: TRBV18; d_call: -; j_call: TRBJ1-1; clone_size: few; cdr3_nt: TGTGCCAGCTCACCCCTCAGCTTGAACACTGAAGCTTTCTTT; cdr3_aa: CASSPLSLNTEAFF
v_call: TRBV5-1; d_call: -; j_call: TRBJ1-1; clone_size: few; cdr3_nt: TGCGCCAGCAGCTTGGCGATATTGGCAGAAGCTTTCTTT; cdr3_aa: CASSLAILAEAFF
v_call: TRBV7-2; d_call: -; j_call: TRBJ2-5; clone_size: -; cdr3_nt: TGTGCCAGCAGCTTAAAGTTACGGGAAGAGACCCAGTACTTC; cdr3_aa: CASSLKLREETQYF
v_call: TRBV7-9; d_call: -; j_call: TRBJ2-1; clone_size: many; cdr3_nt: TGTGCCAGCAGCTTAGTATCCGATTACAATGAGCAGTTCTTC; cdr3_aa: CASSLVSDYNEQFF
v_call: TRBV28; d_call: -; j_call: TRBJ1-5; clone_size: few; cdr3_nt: TGTGCCAGCAGTTTATGGAAGGGCAATCAGCCCCAGCATTTT; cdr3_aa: CASSLWKGNQPQHF
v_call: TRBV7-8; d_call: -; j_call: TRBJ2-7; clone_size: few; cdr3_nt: TGTGCCAGCAGCTCCAGGGCCCCAATAACCTACGAGCAGTACTTC; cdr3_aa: CASSSRAPITYEQYF
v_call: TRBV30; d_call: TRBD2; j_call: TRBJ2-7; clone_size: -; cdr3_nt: TGTGCCTGGAGTAAAGCGGGAGCAACCGAGCAGTACTTC; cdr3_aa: CAWSKAGATEQYF
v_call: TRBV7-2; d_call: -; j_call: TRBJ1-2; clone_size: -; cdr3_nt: TGTGCCAGCAGCTTAAGGCACAGGGCCCACTATGGCTACACCTTC; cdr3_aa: CASSLRHRAHYGYTF
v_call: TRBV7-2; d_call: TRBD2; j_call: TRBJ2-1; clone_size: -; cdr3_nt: TGTGCCAGCAGCTTAGCTCGGGGGGGGTCCTTCTCCTACAATGAGCAGTTCTTC; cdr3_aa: CASSLARGGSFSYNEQFF
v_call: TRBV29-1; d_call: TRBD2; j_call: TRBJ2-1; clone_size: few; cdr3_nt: TGCAGCGTTGACCGACTAGCGGTCAATGAGCAGTTCTTC; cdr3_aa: CSVDRLAVNEQFF
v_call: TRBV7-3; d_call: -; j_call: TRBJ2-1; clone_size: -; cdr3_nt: TGTGCCAGCAGCTTGCATACGGGACTCACCGCCCGAAACTACAATGAGCAGTTCTTC; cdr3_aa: CASSLHTGLTARNYNEQFF
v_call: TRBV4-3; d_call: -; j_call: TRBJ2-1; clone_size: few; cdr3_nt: TGCGCCAGCAGCCAAGGGGGCCAGAATGAGCAGTTCTTC; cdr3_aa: CASSQGGQNEQFF
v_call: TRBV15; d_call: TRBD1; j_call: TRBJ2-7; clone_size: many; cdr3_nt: TGTGCCACCAGCAGAGACGTGGGACAGGTCAAAAACGAGCAGTACTTC; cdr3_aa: CATSRDVGQVKNEQYF
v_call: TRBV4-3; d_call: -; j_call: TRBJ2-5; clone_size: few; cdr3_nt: TGCGCCAGCAGCCAGATGTGGCTAGCCAGACAAATTCAAGAGACCCAGTACTTC; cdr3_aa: CASSQMWLARQIQETQYF
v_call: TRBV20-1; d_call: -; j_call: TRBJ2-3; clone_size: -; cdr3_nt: TGCAGTCACGGCGGGGCAAGCACAGATACGCAGTATTTT; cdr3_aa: CSHGGASTDTQYF
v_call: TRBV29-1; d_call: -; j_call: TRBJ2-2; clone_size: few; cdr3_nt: TGCAGCGGTCGATCTACAGTGAACACCGGGGAGCTGTTTTTT; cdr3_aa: CSGRSTVNTGELFF
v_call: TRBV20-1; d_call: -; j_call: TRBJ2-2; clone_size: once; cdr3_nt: TGCAGTGCTAGAGATGGGGTTAGATACACCGGGGAGCTGTTTTTT; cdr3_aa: CSARDGVRYTGELFF
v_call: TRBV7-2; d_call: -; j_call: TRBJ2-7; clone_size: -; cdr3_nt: TGTGCCAGCAGCTTCGTGATTTTAAGGGGCTACGAGCAGTACTTC; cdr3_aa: CASSFVILRGYEQYF
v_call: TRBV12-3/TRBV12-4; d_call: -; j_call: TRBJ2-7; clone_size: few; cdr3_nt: TGTGCCAGCAGCGCCGGGACAATCTACGAGCAGTACTTC; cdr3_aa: CASSAGTIYEQYF
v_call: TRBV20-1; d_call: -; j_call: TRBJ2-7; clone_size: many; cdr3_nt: TGCAGTGCTAGAGGGGGGGACCGCTACGAGCAGTACTTC; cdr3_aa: CSARGGDRYEQYF
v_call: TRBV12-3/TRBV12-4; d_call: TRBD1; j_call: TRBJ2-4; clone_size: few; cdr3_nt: TGTGCCAGCAGTACCCCTCTTGACAGGGTCAAAAACATTCAGTACTTC; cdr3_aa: CASSTPLDRVKNIQYF